A single T cell receptor (beta chain) is shown here with its context. Data came from immunoSEQ multiplex PCR; TCRdb stores just in-frame clones and leaves some out. The sample has around 93,000 clones, 88% seen once. This specimen comes from a study of control samples from healthy donors and cancer patients. V dropped 4 bases and J dropped 9 bases, with 16 bases sitting between them. Germline lookup yields CDR1 SEHNR and CDR2 FQNEAQ (reference sequence). This CDR3 is built from 14 residues. The material sequenced was blood. The TCR sequence derives from a man aged 25-45 years in good health. The genes are TRBV7-9 and TRBJ2-1, with a weak D call TRBD2 (6 bases). CDR3 nucleotides: TGTGCCAGCAGCTCGCTCGGCGGGATGGGTGAGCAGTTCTTC. It specifies CASSSLGGMGEQFF.